This T cell receptor (beta chain) is from a study of T cell responses to AZD1222 COVID-19 vaccine. Study findings and constraints: Vaccination with two AZD1222 doses was followed by a rise in Spike-specific TCR breadth and depth.

Of note for this clone: The antigen is not known.

The germline V and J ends were trimmed by 4 bases and 7 bases, with 16 bases remaining between them. CDR3 length: 14 amino acids. Germline CDR1 reads SNHLY; CDR2 reads FYNNEI. The assay was immunoSEQ multiplex PCR, and TCRdb's table has in-frame clones only and misses some. The sample has 85,000 to 90,000 clones; 70% to 90% are singletons. The receptor's source is an adult who received the AZD1222 COVID-19 vaccine. Sequencing was performed on peripheral blood, taken 28 days after the second AZD1222 dose. The rearrangement links TRBV2 to TRBJ1-2; possibly TRBD1 for D (6 bases). CDR3 sequence: CASSGFGGQGGYTF. CDR3 sequence (DNA): TGTGCCAGCAGTGGATTCGGGGGGCAGGGTGGCTACACCTTC.